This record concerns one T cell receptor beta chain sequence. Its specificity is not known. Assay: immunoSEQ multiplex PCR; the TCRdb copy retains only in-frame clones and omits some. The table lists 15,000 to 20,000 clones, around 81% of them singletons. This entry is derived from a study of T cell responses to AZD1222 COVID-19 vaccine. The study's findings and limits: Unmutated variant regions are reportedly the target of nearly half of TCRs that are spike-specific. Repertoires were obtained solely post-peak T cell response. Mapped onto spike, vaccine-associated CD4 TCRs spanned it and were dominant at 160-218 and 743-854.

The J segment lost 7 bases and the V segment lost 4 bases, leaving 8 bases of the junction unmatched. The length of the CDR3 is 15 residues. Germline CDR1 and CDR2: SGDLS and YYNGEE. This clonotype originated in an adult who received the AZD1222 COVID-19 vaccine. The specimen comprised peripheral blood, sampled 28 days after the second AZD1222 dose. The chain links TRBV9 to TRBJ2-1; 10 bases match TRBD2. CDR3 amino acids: CASSPQREGKNEQFF. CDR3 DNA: TGTGCCAGCAGCCCCCAGCGGGAGGGTAAGAATGAGCAGTTCTTC.